The T cell receptor beta chain described here comes from a study of T cells in Graves' hyperthyroidism and ophthalmopathy. The study, taken as a whole, reports: Appearing also in blood were most of the thyroid clonotypes expanded above 0.001.

Germline loops: CDR1 SQVTM, CDR2 ANQGSEA. This CDR3 region has 13 residues. V lost 3 bases, J lost 4 bases, and 12 bases lay in between. What was amplified from RNA transcripts were TCR beta CDR3 regions. HTBI primers were used for first-round RT-PCR of the TCR CDR3. Via MiXCR, TCRdb re-called the multiplex PCR reads, giving one row per CDR3 protein. The sample consists of about 610,000 distinct CDR3 sequences, roughly 15% of them appearing once. This clonotype turned up a few times. No antigen is known for it. The sequenced sample consisted of blood. The source of this sequence is a woman aged 35 to 49 with Graves' ophthalmopathy. V usage is TRBV29-1 and J usage is TRBJ2-5; D gene ambiguous. The CDR3 loop is CSVEVSVGETQYF. CDR3 nucleotides: TGCAGCGTTGAGGTCAGCGTAGGAGAGACCCAGTACTTC.